Listed here are 4 T cell receptor beta chains from one sample, sequenced in a study of blood T cell repertoires in COVID-19. Assay: immunoSEQ multiplex PCR; the TCRdb copy retains only in-frame clones and omits some. The sample holds 200,000 to 300,000 clones, more than 85% seen once. Sequenced input: peripheral blood. Receptors originate from a woman between 65 and 79 years old with active or convalescent COVID-19.

The chain recombines TRBV12-3 or TRBV12-4 with TRBJ2-7; maybe TRBD2 (5 bases). V lost 1 base and J 5 bases, leaving 9 bases between the germline ends. The CDR3 covers 13 residues. CDR3 sequence: CASSLGGRNEQYF. The CDR3 nucleotides read TGTGCCAGCAGTTTAGGAGGGCGAAACGAGCAGTACTTC.

The DNA of the CDR3 is TGCGCCAGCACTGCGGGTCGAGCCTACGAGCAGTACTTC. This translates into CASTAGRAYEQYF. V is TRBV10-2 and J is TRBJ2-7; perhaps TRBD2 as D (5 bases). CDR1 and CDR2 from the germline V gene are WSHSY and SAAADI. The CDR3 length is 13 residues. V gave up 7 bases and J gave up 2 bases, with 12 bases separating them.

This chain links TRBV27 with TRBJ1-2; D is undetermined. V was trimmed by 6 bases and J by 9 bases, leaving 17 bases between them. Germline assignment: CDR1 MNHEY and CDR2 SMNVEV (reference sequence). CDR3 length: 13 amino acids. In DNA form, the CDR3 reads TGTGCCAGCAGCCCTCCTAGTGGAGGGAGCTACACCTTC. Protein: CASSPPSGGSYTF.

The V gene is TRBV12-3 or TRBV12-4, the J gene TRBJ1-1; D gene ambiguous. Trimming stripped 3 bases from V and 2 bases from J, with 7 bases between. The CDR3 consists of 13 residues. As DNA, the CDR3 is TGTGCCAGCAGTTTGGCGGTAAACACTGAAGCTTTCTTT. Translated, it gives CASSLAVNTEAFF.